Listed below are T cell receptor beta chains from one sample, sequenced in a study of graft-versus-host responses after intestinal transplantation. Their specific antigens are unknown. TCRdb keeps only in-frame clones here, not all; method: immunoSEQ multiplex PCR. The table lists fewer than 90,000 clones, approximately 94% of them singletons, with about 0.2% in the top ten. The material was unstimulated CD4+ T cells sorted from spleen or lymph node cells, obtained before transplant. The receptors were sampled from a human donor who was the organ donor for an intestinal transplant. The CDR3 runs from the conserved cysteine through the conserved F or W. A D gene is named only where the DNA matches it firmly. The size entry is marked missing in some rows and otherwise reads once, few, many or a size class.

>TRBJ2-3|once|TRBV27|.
TGTGCCAGCAGCATATCCCGGGGCAACACAGATACGCAGTATTTT
CASSISRGNTDTQYF
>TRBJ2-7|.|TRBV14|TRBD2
TGTGCCAGCAGCCGTACTAGCGGGAATACCTACGAGCAGTACTTC
CASSRTSGNTYEQYF
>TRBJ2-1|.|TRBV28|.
TGTGCCAGCACTCCTTACTCCCACAATGAGCAGTTCTTC
CASTPYSHNEQFF
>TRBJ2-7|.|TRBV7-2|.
TGTGCCAGCAGCGCAATGACAGGCGGCGAGCAGTACTTC
CASSAMTGGEQYF
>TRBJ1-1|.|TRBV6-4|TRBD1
TGTGCCAGCAGTGACTTCCTGGACAGGGGGCGTAGAGGGAAGACTGAAGCTTTCTTT
CASSDFLDRGRRGKTEAFF
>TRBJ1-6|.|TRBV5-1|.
TGCGCCAGCAGCTTGGACCACAGGGATGATTCACCCCTCCACTTT
CASSLDHRDDSPLHF
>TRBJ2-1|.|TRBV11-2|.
TGTGCCAGCAGCTTAGTTCGCTACAATGAGCAGTTCTTC
CASSLVRYNEQFF
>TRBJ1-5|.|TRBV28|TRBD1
TGTGCCAGCAGTATACGGCGGACAGGGGAGGCTTACGTGTACCAGCCCCAGCATTTT
CASSIRRTGEAYVYQPQHF
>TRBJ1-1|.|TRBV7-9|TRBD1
TGTGCCAGCAGCTTATCCCGGACAGGGGGTAACACTGAAGCTTTCTTT
CASSLSRTGGNTEAFF
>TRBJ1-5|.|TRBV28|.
TGTGCCAGCACACAATCTAGCAATCAGCCCCAGCATTTT
CASTQSSNQPQHF
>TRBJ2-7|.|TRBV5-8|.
TGTGCCAGCAGCTTGGGTTTGACCGCCGGGGGCTACGAGCAGTACTTC
CASSLGLTAGGYEQYF
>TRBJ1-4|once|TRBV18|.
TGTGCCAGCTCAAGCCGACAGGAGAGTAATGAAAAACTGTTTTTT
CASSSRQESNEKLFF
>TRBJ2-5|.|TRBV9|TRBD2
TGTGCCAGCAGCCCCTCCGGACTAGCGGACCAAGAGACCCAGTACTTC
CASSPSGLADQETQYF
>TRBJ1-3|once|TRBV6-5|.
TGTGCCAGCAGCTCTCCGGGGGCCCCTGGAAACACCATATATTTT
CASSSPGAPGNTIYF
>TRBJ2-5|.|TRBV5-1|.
TGCGCCAGCAGCTTCACCGGGGAAGAGACCCAGTACTTC
CASSFTGEETQYF
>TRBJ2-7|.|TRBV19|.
TGTGCCAGTAGCCCTGTTACGGGGGCGGCTCTAGAGCAGTACTTC
CASSPVTGAALEQYF
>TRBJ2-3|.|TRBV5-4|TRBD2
TGTGCCAGCAGCACTAGCGGGGGGGGCACAGATACGCAGTATTTT
CASSTSGGGTDTQYF
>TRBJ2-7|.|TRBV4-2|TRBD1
TGTGCCAGCAGCCAAGGGTTTGGGACAGGGGTCAACGAGCAGTACTTC
CASSQGFGTGVNEQYF
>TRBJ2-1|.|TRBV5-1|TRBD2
TGCGCCAGCAGCTTGGTTCTAGCGGGGGAGGGGGAGCAGTTCTTC
CASSLVLAGEGEQFF
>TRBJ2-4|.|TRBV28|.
TGTGCCAGCAGTCAACGGACCCAGGGTTCCAAAAACATTCAGTACTTC
CASSQRTQGSKNIQYF
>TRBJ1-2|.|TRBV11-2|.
TGTGCCAGCAGCTTGGCACGGATCTATGGCTACACCTTC
CASSLARIYGYTF
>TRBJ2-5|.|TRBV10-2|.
TGCGCCAGCGGGACGAGAGGGGGGCAAGAGACCCAGTACTTC
CASGTRGGQETQYF
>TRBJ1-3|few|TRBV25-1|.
TGTGCCAGCAGTGAGGCGGGGCCAGGAAACACCATATATTTT
CASSEAGPGNTIYF
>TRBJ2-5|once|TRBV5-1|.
TGCGCCAGCAAACAGGAAGAGACCCAGTACTTC
CASKQEETQYF
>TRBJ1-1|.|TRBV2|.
TGTGCCAGCAGTGACCGCAGGGTCACTGAAGCTTTCTTT
CASSDRRVTEAFF
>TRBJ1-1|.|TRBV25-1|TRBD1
TGTGCCAGCAGCGTGGGACAGCTTAACACTGAAGCTTTCTTT
CASSVGQLNTEAFF
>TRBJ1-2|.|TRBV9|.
TGTGCCAGCAGCACAGGCGGCTATGGCTACACCTTC
CASSTGGYGYTF
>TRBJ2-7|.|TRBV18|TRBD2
TGTGCCAGCTCAAGTCTAGCGGGGACCTACGAGCAGTACTTC
CASSSLAGTYEQYF
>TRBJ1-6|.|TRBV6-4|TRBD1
TGTGCCAGCAGTGGACAGGGATTTGTTTCACCCCTCCACTTT
CASSGQGFVSPLHF
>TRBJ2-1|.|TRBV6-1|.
TGTGCCAGCAGTGGACAGGTACTATCATCCTACAATGAGCAGTTCTTC
CASSGQVLSSYNEQFF
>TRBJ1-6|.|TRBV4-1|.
TGCGCCAGCAGCCAAGTCCCCCAGAAACCCTATTCACCCCTCCACTTT
CASSQVPQKPYSPLHF
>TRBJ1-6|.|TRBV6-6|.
TGTGCCAGTAAAGGGGGTGATAATTCACCCCTCCACTTT
CASKGGDNSPLHF